This is a list of T cell receptor beta chains from one sample in a study of CD8 T cells in ankylosing spondylitis. Using its own MiXCR run on the 5' RACE reads, TCRdb lists one record per CDR3 protein. The repertoire holds about 310,000 distinct CDR3 sequences, with around 21% as singletons. Input material: blood, either unsorted or a sorted T cell fraction (not recorded which). The receptors come from a female donor with ankylosing spondylitis or in good health (not recorded which). Each CDR3 is given with its conserved first and last residue. The D gene is left open where the match is weak. A row's size may be missing; if present it is once, few, many or a size class.

CDR3: CSARRTSGRRRETQYF
DNA: TGCAGTGCCAGGAGGACTAGCGGGAGGAGAAGAGAGACCCAGTACTTC
D: TRBD2
size: few
V: TRBV20-1
J: TRBJ2-5

CDR3: CASSPRWDDEQFF
DNA: TGTGCCAGCAGCCCCCGCTGGGACGATGAGCAGTTCTTC
D: .
size: .
V: TRBV3-1
J: TRBJ2-1

CDR3: CSAIPGGTQYF
DNA: TGCAGTGCTATACCCGGGGGTACGCAGTATTTT
D: .
size: many
V: TRBV20-1
J: TRBJ2-3

CDR3: CASSLDPGQALLNYGYTF
DNA: TGTGCCAGCAGTTTGGACCCGGGACAGGCACTTTTAAACTATGGCTACACCTTC
D: TRBD1
size: few
V: TRBV12-3/TRBV12-4
J: TRBJ1-2

CDR3: CSARHGRGTDTQYF
DNA: TGCAGTGCTAGACACGGGAGAGGCACAGATACGCAGTATTTT
D: .
size: few
V: TRBV20-1
J: TRBJ2-3

CDR3: CASSFAGGATRNEQFF
DNA: TGTGCCAGCAGCTTCGCTGGGGGCGCTACCAGGAATGAGCAGTTCTTC
D: .
size: .
V: TRBV11-1
J: TRBJ2-1

CDR3: CATSREGGGFEKLFF
DNA: TGTGCCACCAGCAGAGAGGGTGGAGGCTTTGAAAAACTGTTTTTT
D: .
size: .
V: TRBV15
J: TRBJ1-4

CDR3: CASSYSGFGANVLTF
DNA: TGTGCCAGCAGTTATTCAGGGTTCGGGGCCAACGTCCTGACTTTC
D: .
size: .
V: TRBV28
J: TRBJ2-6

CDR3: CASSLDRAINSNQPQHF
DNA: TGTGCCAGCAGCTTAGATCGGGCCATCAATAGCAATCAGCCCCAGCATTTT
D: .
size: .
V: TRBV11-2
J: TRBJ1-5

CDR3: CASKAGNQPQHF
DNA: TGTGCCAGCAAGGCCGGCAATCAGCCCCAGCATTTT
D: .
size: .
V: TRBV2
J: TRBJ1-5

CDR3: CASGSWTNEKLFF
DNA: TGTGCCAGCGGTTCTTGGACTAATGAAAAACTGTTTTTT
D: .
size: .
V: TRBV7-9
J: TRBJ1-4

CDR3: CASGKDPAYNEQFF
DNA: TGTGCCAGCGGGAAGGATCCAGCCTACAATGAGCAGTTCTTC
D: .
size: .
V: TRBV7-2
J: TRBJ2-1

CDR3: CASGEARGTQYF
DNA: TGTGCCAGCGGAGAGGCCCGAGGGACGCAGTATTTT
D: .
size: .
V: TRBV25-1
J: TRBJ2-3

CDR3: CASSPRSLFPSYEQYF
DNA: TGTGCCAGCAGTCCCAGGTCACTGTTCCCGTCCTACGAGCAGTACTTC
D: .
size: .
V: TRBV6-2/TRBV6-3
J: TRBJ2-7

CDR3: CASSQLAGTIRTGELFF
DNA: TGTGCCAGCAGCCAATTAGCCGGGACTATCCGAACCGGGGAGCTGTTTTTT
D: TRBD2
size: few
V: TRBV3-1
J: TRBJ2-2

CDR3: CASSLEGRGHETQYF
DNA: TGCGCCAGCAGCTTGGAAGGCAGGGGGCATGAGACCCAGTACTTC
D: TRBD1
size: few
V: TRBV5-1
J: TRBJ2-5

CDR3: CSVRKRLVDEKLFF
DNA: TGCAGCGTTCGGAAGAGGCTAGTCGATGAAAAACTGTTTTTT
D: .
size: .
V: TRBV29-1
J: TRBJ1-4

CDR3: CSVENLLRREAFF
DNA: TGCAGCGTTGAAAATTTGTTGAGACGTGAAGCTTTCTTT
D: .
size: many
V: TRBV29-1
J: TRBJ1-1

CDR3: CSAGQPNTGELFF
DNA: TGCAGCGCGGGACAGCCGAACACCGGGGAGCTGTTTTTT
D: TRBD1
size: few
V: TRBV29-1
J: TRBJ2-2

CDR3: CASSFPSLGGGRNEQFF
DNA: TGTGCCAGCAGTTTCCCCTCACTTGGGGGGGGCCGGAATGAGCAGTTCTTC
D: .
size: few
V: TRBV6-5
J: TRBJ2-1

CDR3: CASSTGQSSPLHF
DNA: TGCGCCAGCTCGACAGGGCAGAGCTCACCCCTCCACTTT
D: TRBD1
size: few
V: TRBV10-2
J: TRBJ1-6

CDR3: CASSTGGNYGYTF
DNA: TGCGCCAGCAGCACAGGGGGCAACTATGGCTACACCTTC
D: TRBD1
size: .
V: TRBV5-1
J: TRBJ1-2

CDR3: CASSSPPGVQPQHF
DNA: TGTGCCAGCAGCTCTCCCCCAGGGGTCCAGCCCCAGCATTTT
D: .
size: .
V: TRBV7-2
J: TRBJ1-5

CDR3: CASSAPWPRDTEAFF
DNA: TGTGCCAGCAGTGCCCCGTGGCCACGGGACACTGAAGCTTTCTTT
D: .
size: few
V: TRBV6-1
J: TRBJ1-1

CDR3: CASSLTGGLEQYF
DNA: TGTGCCAGCAGCTTGACAGGGGGCCTCGAGCAGTACTTC
D: TRBD1
size: .
V: TRBV7-6
J: TRBJ2-7

CDR3: CASSQEGGTEAFF
DNA: TGCGCCAGCAGCCAAGAAGGGGGAACTGAAGCTTTCTTT
D: .
size: many
V: TRBV4-3
J: TRBJ1-1

CDR3: CASSSTLDSGANVLTF
DNA: TGTGCCAGCAGTTCCACACTCGACTCTGGGGCCAACGTCCTGACTTTC
D: .
size: few
V: TRBV28
J: TRBJ2-6

CDR3: CASSSGRGETQYF
DNA: TGTGCCAGCAGTTCGGGACGGGGGGAGACCCAGTACTTC
D: .
size: .
V: TRBV28
J: TRBJ2-5

CDR3: CASSLTGGTFF
DNA: TGTGCCAGCAGTTTGACCGGTGGGACTTTCTTT
D: .
size: .
V: TRBV11-2
J: TRBJ1-1

CDR3: CASSFGRGWDTQYF
DNA: TGTGCCAGCAGCTTCGGACGGGGGTGGGATACGCAGTATTTT
D: .
size: .
V: TRBV13
J: TRBJ2-3

CDR3: CSAAGNVFEKLFF
DNA: TGCAGTGCTGCAGGGAATGTTTTTGAAAAACTGTTTTTT
D: .
size: few
V: TRBV20-1
J: TRBJ1-4

CDR3: CASSLETADTQYF
DNA: TGTGCCAGCAGCTTAGAGACGGCAGATACGCAGTATTTT
D: .
size: few
V: TRBV11-2
J: TRBJ2-3

CDR3: CASSQVGQRGETKYF
DNA: TGCGCCAGCAGCCAAGTGGGACAGAGGGGAGAGACCAAGTACTTC
D: TRBD1
size: few
V: TRBV4-3
J: TRBJ2-5

CDR3: CASSFSLTGVYEQYF
DNA: TGTGCCAGCAGTTTCAGTCTGACGGGAGTCTACGAGCAGTACTTC
D: .
size: .
V: TRBV12-3/TRBV12-4
J: TRBJ2-7

CDR3: CASSLDRVANEQFF
DNA: TGTGCCAGCAGCTTAGATCGGGTGGCCAATGAGCAGTTCTTC
D: .
size: .
V: TRBV11-2
J: TRBJ2-1

CDR3: CASSLGGEITKNIQYF
DNA: TGCGCCAGCAGCTTGGGAGGAGAAATAACCAAAAACATTCAGTACTTC
D: .
size: few
V: TRBV5-1
J: TRBJ2-4

CDR3: CASSFDRANTEAFF
DNA: TGCGCCAGCAGCTTCGACAGGGCGAACACTGAAGCTTTCTTT
D: TRBD1
size: few
V: TRBV5-1
J: TRBJ1-1

CDR3: CASSLPGTYGYTF
DNA: TGTGCCAGCAGCCTGCCAGGGACCTATGGCTACACCTTC
D: .
size: few
V: TRBV7-6
J: TRBJ1-2

CDR3: CASSRPRGYNYGYTF
DNA: TGTGCCAGCAGTCGCCCCAGGGGCTATAACTATGGCTACACCTTC
D: .
size: once
V: TRBV12-3/TRBV12-4
J: TRBJ1-2

CDR3: CASTLDRANTEAFF
DNA: TGTGCCAGCACCCTGGACAGGGCGAACACTGAAGCTTTCTTT
D: TRBD1
size: .
V: TRBV6-1
J: TRBJ1-1

CDR3: CASSSRTSGGRDTQYF
DNA: TGTGCCAGCAGCTCCAGGACTAGCGGGGGTCGAGATACGCAGTATTTT
D: TRBD2
size: .
V: TRBV11-2
J: TRBJ2-3

CDR3: CSARRQGFTDTQYF
DNA: TGCAGTGCTCGCCGACAGGGGTTCACAGATACGCAGTATTTT
D: TRBD1
size: .
V: TRBV20-1
J: TRBJ2-3

CDR3: CSAHPGHLNSYNEQFF
DNA: TGCAGTGCACACCCGGGACACCTAAACTCCTACAATGAGCAGTTCTTC
D: .
size: .
V: TRBV20-1
J: TRBJ2-1

CDR3: CASSLSRDRSTDTQYF
DNA: TGTGCCAGCAGCTTGTCCCGGGACAGGAGCACAGATACGCAGTATTTT
D: TRBD1
size: few
V: TRBV7-2
J: TRBJ2-3

CDR3: CASSYGGLAVLLQFF
DNA: TGTGCCAGCAGTTACGGGGGACTAGCGGTCCTCTTGCAGTTCTTC
D: TRBD2
size: .
V: TRBV6-2/TRBV6-3
J: TRBJ2-1

CDR3: CSARRTSGRSAKNIQYF
DNA: TGCAGTGCTAGGAGGACTAGCGGGAGGTCGGCCAAAAACATTCAGTACTTC
D: TRBD2
size: few
V: TRBV20-1
J: TRBJ2-4

CDR3: CSASAEYDQPQHF
DNA: TGCAGTGCTAGCGCCGAGTATGATCAGCCCCAGCATTTT
D: .
size: many
V: TRBV20-1
J: TRBJ1-5

CDR3: CASSPPRDSNTDTQYF
DNA: TGCGCCAGCAGCCCGCCGCGGGACAGCAATACAGATACGCAGTATTTT
D: .
size: many
V: TRBV5-1
J: TRBJ2-3

CDR3: CSARDSSGIPGELFF
DNA: TGCAGTGCTAGAGATTCGTCAGGGATTCCCGGGGAGCTGTTTTTT
D: .
size: many
V: TRBV20-1
J: TRBJ2-2

CDR3: CATSGLGSTDTQYF
DNA: TGTGCCACCAGTGGACTGGGGAGCACAGATACGCAGTATTTT
D: .
size: .
V: TRBV24-1
J: TRBJ2-3

CDR3: CASSVSGTTQETQYF
DNA: TGCGCCAGCAGCGTCTCAGGGACTACCCAAGAGACCCAGTACTTC
D: TRBD2
size: many
V: TRBV5-1
J: TRBJ2-5

CDR3: CSVDPHQGADTQYF
DNA: TGCAGCGTTGACCCACACCAGGGGGCAGATACGCAGTATTTT
D: TRBD1
size: few
V: TRBV29-1
J: TRBJ2-3

CDR3: CASSLLMRLYQPQHF
DNA: TGTGCCAGCAGCCTCCTGATGCGCCTCTATCAGCCCCAGCATTTT
D: .
size: .
V: TRBV27
J: TRBJ1-5

CDR3: CSARDGQGSAGELFF
DNA: TGCAGTGCTAGAGATGGGCAGGGTAGCGCCGGGGAGCTGTTTTTT
D: .
size: many
V: TRBV20-1
J: TRBJ2-2

CDR3: CASNPAGQETQYF
DNA: TGTGCCAGCAACCCAGCGGGCCAAGAGACCCAGTACTTC
D: .
size: .
V: TRBV7-8
J: TRBJ2-5

CDR3: CSARSIAGNTDTQYF
DNA: TGCAGTGCTAGATCGATAGCGGGAAACACAGATACGCAGTATTTT
D: TRBD2
size: few
V: TRBV20-1
J: TRBJ2-3

CDR3: CAISESGRKNTGELFF
DNA: TGTGCCATCAGTGAGAGTGGGCGGAAGAACACCGGGGAGCTGTTTTTT
D: .
size: few
V: TRBV10-3
J: TRBJ2-2

CDR3: CASSPTGSGYGYTF
DNA: TGTGCCAGCAGTCCGACAGGGTCCGGCTATGGCTACACCTTC
D: TRBD1
size: few
V: TRBV12-3/TRBV12-4
J: TRBJ1-2

CDR3: CASSVSWGDNQYF
DNA: TGTGCCAGCAGTGTATCGTGGGGCGACAACCAGTACTTC
D: .
size: few
V: TRBV6-1
J: TRBJ2-7